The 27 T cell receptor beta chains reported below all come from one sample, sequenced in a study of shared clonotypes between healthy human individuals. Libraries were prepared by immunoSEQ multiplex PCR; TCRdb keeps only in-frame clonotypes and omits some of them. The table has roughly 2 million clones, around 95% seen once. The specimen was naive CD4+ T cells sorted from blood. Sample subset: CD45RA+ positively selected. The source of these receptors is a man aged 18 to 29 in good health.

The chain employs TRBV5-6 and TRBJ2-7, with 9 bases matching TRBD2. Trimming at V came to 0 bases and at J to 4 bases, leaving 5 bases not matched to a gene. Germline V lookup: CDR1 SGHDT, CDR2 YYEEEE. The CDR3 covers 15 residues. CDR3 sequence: CASSLAASGIYEQYF. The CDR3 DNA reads TGTGCCAGCAGCTTGGCAGCTAGCGGGATTTACGAGCAGTACTTC.

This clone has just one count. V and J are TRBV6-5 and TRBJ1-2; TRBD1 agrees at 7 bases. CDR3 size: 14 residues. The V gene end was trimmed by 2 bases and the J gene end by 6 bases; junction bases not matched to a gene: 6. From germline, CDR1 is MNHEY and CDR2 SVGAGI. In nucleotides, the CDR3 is TGTGCCAGCAGTTACGGCAGGGGGGAGAATGGCTACACCTTC. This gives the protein CASSYGRGENGYTF.

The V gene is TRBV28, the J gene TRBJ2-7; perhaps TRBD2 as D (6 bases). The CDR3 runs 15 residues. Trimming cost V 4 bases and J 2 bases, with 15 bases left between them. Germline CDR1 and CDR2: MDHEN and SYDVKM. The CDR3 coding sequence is TGTGCCAGCAGTTCCCTCCCGGGACTTACCTACGAGCAGTACTTC. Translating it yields CASSSLPGLTYEQYF. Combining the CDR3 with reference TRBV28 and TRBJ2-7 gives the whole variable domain DVKVTQSSRYLVKRTGEKVFLECVQDMDHENMFWYRQDPGLGLRLIYFSYDVKMKEKGDIPEGYSVSREKKERFSLILESASTNQTSMYLCASSSLPGLTYEQYFGPGTRLTVT.

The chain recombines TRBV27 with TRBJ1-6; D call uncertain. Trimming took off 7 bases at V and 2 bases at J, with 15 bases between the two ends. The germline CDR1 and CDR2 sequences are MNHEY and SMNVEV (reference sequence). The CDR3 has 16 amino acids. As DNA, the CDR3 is TGTGCCAGCACCCTTTCGAGCACCACCTATAATTCACCCCTCCACTTT. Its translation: CASTLSSTTYNSPLHF.

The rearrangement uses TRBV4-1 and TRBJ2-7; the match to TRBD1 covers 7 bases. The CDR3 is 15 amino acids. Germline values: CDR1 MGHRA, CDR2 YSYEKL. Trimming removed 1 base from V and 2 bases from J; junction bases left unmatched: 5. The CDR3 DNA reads TGCGCCAGCAGCCAAGCCCAAGGACAGGCCTACGAGCAGTACTTC. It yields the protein CASSQAQGQAYEQYF.

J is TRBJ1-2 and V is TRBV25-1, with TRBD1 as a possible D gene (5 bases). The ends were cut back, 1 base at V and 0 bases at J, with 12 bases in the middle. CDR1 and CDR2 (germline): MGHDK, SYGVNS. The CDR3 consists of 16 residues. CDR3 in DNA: TGTGCCAGCAGTGAATCAAGGACATCGGCTAACTATGGCTACACCTTC. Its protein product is CASSESRTSANYGYTF.

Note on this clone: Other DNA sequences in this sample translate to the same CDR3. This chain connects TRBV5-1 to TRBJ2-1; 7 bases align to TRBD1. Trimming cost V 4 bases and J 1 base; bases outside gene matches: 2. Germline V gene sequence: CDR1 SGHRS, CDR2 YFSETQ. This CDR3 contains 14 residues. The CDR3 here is CASSPGGSYNEQFF. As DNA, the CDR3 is TGCGCCAGCAGCCCAGGGGGTTCCTACAATGAGCAGTTCTTC.

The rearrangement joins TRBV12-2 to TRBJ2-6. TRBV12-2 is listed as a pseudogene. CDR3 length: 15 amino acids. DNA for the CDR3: TGTGCAAGTCGCTTAAAAACGAACGGGGCCAACGTCCTGACTTTC. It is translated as CASRLKTNGANVLTF.

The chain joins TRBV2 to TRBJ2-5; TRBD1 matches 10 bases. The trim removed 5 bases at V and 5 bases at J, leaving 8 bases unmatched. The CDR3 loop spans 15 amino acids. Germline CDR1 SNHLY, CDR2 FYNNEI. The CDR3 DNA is TGTGCCAGCAGTCCCCGGGACAGGGGAGGTGAGACCCAGTACTTC. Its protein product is CASSPRDRGGETQYF.

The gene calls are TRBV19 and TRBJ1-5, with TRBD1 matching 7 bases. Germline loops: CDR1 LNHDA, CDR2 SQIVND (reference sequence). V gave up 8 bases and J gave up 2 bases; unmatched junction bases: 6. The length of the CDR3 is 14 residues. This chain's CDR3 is CASLGGQGNQPQHF. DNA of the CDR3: TGTGCCAGTCTTGGAGGACAGGGCAATCAGCCCCAGCATTTT.

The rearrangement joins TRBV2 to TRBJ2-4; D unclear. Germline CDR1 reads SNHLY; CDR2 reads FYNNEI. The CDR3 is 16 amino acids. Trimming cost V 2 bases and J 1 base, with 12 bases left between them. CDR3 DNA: TGTGCCAGCAGTGAAACTCTTCGTCGGGCCAAAAACATTCAGTACTTC. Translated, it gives CASSETLRRAKNIQYF.

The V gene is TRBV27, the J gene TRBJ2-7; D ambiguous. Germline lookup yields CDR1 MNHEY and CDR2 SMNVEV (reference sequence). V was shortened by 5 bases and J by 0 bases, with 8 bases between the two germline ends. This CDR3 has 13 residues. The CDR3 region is CASSGPYSYEQYF. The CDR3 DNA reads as TGTGCCAGCAGTGGACCTTACTCCTACGAGCAGTACTTC.

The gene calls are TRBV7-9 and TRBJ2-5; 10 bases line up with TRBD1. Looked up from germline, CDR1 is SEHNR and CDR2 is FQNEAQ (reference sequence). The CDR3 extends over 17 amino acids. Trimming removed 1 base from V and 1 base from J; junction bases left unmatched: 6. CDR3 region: CASSLEVGQGSQETQYF. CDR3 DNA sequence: TGTGCCAGCAGCTTAGAGGTGGGACAGGGGTCCCAAGAGACCCAGTACTTC.

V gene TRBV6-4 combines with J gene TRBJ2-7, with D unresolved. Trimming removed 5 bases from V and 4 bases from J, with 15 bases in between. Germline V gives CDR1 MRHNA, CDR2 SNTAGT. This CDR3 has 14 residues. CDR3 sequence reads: CASSPSSRSYEQYF. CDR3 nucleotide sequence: TGTGCCAGCAGTCCCTCCTCCAGGTCGTACGAGCAGTACTTC.

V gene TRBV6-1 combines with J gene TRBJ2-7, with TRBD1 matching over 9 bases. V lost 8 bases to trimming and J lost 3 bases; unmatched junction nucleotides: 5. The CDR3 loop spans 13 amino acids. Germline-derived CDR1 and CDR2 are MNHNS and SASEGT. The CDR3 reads CASRRQGDYEQYF. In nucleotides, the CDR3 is TGTGCCAGCCGAAGACAGGGGGACTACGAGCAGTACTTC.

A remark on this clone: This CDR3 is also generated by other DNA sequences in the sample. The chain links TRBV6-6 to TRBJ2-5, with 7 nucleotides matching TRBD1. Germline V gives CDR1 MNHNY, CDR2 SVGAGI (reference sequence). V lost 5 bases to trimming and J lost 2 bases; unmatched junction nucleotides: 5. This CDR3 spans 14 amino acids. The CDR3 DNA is TGTGCCAGCAGTCCTACAGGGGCACAAGAGACCCAGTACTTC. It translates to CASSPTGAQETQYF.

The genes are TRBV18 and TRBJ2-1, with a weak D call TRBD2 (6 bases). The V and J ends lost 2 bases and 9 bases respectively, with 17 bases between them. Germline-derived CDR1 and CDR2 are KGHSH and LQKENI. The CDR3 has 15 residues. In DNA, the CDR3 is TGTGCCAGCTCACCAAGAGAAGGGGACTCTGGTGAGCAGTTCTTC. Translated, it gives CASSPREGDSGEQFF. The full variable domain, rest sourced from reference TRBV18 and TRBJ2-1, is NAGVMQNPRHLVRRRGQEARLRCSPMKGHSHVYWYRQLPEEGLKFMVYLQKENIIDESGMPKERFSAEFPKEGPSILRIQQVVRGDSAAYFCASSPREGDSGEQFFGPGTRLTVL.

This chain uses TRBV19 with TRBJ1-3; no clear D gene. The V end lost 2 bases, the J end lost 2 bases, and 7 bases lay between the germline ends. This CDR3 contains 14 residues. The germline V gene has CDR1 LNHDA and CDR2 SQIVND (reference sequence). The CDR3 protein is CASSISVAGNTIYF. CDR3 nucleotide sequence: TGTGCCAGTAGTATATCGGTAGCTGGAAACACCATATATTTT.

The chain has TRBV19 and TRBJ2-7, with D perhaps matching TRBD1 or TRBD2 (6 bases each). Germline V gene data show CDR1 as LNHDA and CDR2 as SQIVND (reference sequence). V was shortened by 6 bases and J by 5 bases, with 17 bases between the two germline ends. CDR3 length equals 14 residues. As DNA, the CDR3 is TGTGCCAGTAGGTCTCTGGGGGGCGACAACGAGCAGTACTTC. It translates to CASRSLGGDNEQYF. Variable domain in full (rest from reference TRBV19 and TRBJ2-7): DGGITQSPKYLFRKEGQNVTLSCEQNLNHDAMYWYRQDPGQGLRLIYYSQIVNDFQKGDIAEGYSVSREKKESFPLTVTSAQKNPTAFYLCASRSLGGDNEQYFGPGTRLTVT.

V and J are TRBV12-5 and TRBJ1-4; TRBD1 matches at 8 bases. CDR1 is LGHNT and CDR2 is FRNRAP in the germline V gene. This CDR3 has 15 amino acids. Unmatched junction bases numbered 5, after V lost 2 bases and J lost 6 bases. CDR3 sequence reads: CASGLQGQAYEKLFF. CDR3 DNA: TGTGCTAGTGGTTTGCAGGGACAGGCCTATGAAAAACTGTTTTTT.

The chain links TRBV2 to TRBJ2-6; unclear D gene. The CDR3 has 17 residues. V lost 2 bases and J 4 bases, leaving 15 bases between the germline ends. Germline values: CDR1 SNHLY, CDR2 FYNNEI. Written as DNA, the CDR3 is TGTGCCAGCAGTGAACGATACGGGTTTGAGGGGGCCAACGTCCTGACTTTC. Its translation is CASSERYGFEGANVLTF.

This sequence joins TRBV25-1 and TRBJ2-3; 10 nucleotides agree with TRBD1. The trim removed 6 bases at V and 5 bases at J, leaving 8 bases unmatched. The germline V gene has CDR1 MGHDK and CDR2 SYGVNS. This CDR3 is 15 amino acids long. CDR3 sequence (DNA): TGTGCCAGCAGCGAACCGGGACAGGGGAAAGATACGCAGTATTTT. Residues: CASSEPGQGKDTQYF. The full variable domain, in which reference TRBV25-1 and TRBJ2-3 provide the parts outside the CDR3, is EADIYQTPRYLVIGTGKKITLECSQTMGHDKMYWYQQDPGMELHLIHYSYGVNSTEKGDLSSESTVSRIRTEHFPLTLESARPSHTSQYLCASSEPGQGKDTQYFGPGTRLTVL.

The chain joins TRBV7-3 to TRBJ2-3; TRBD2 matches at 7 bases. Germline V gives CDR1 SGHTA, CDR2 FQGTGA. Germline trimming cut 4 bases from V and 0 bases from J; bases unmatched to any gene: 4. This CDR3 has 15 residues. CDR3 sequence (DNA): TGTGCCAGCAGCTCGAGCGGGGTTAGCACAGATACGCAGTATTTT. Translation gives CASSSSGVSTDTQYF.

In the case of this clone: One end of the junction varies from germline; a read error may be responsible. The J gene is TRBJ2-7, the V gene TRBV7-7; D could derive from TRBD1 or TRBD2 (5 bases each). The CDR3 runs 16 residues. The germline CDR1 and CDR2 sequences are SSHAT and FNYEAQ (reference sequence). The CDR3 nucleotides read TGTGCTAGCAGCTTCCACGGGACCAGGTACTCCTACGAGCAGTACTTC. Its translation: CASSFHGTRYSYEQYF.

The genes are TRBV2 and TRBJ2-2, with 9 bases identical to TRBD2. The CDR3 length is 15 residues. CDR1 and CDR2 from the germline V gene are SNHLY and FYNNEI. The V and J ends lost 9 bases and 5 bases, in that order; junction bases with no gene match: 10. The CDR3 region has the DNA TGTGCCAGTCAGGATAGCGGGAGCCCAACCGGGGAGCTGTTTTTT. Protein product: CASQDSGSPTGELFF.

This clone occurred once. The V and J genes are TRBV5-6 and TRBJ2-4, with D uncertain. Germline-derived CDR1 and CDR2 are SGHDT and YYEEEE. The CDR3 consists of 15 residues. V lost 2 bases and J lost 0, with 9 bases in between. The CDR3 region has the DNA TGTGCCAGCAGCTTTTCTCGAGGAGCCAAAAACATTCAGTACTTC. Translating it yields CASSFSRGAKNIQYF.

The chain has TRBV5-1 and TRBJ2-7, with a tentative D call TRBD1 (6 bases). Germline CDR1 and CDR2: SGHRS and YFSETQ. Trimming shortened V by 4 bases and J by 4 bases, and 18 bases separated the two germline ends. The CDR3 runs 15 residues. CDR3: CASSPAPDRGYEQYF. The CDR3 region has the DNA TGCGCCAGCAGCCCGGCTCCGGACAGAGGTTACGAGCAGTACTTC.